This T cell receptor beta chain was recorded in a study of cytomegalovirus exposure and HLA in healthy donors. Study results and limitations: Later analysis placed DRB1 highest and HLA-C lowest in TCR association rates, which differed by HLA locus.

Between the trimmed V and J ends, which lost 4 bases and 5 bases, there was a span of 22 bases. The length of the CDR3 is 16 residues. Germline V gene data show CDR1 as SGHDT and CDR2 as YYEEEE. Comment on this clone: The antigen is unknown.

The PCR had 60 Vbeta and 13 Jbeta primers. Assay used: immunoSEQ multiplex PCR; TCRdb lists only in-frame clones, some missing. The sample has 180,000 or so clones; around 81% are singletons. This chain connects TRBV5-6 to TRBJ2-7; no clear D gene. This clonotype originated in a woman in her 30s in good health and CMV-seropositive. Input material: PBMCs. CDR3 sequence reads: CASSLLGAGPTDEQYF. In nucleotides, the CDR3 is TGTGCCAGCAGCCTCTTGGGTGCAGGTCCCACCGACGAGCAGTACTTC.